This TCR beta chain is drawn from a study of control samples from healthy donors and cancer patients. The repertoire was sequenced with immunoSEQ multiplex PCR; TCRdb's copy has only in-frame clones and lacks some. Of 120,000 or so clones listed, around 86% were seen once; the top ten hold more than 8%. Germline values: CDR1 MNHNY, CDR2 SVGAGI (reference sequence). This CDR3 spans 12 amino acids. V shed 6 bases and J 5 bases; nucleotides not matched to a gene: 3. The material sequenced was blood. This chain links TRBV6-6 with TRBJ1-2; 7 nucleotides line up with TRBD1. The TCR sequence derives from a middle-aged man in good health. The CDR3 spells CASSETGYGYTF. In nucleotides, the CDR3 is TGTGCCAGCAGCGAGACAGGGTATGGCTACACCTTC.